The 7 T cell receptor beta chains below all came from one sample that was sequenced in a study of shared clonotypes between healthy human individuals. Using immunoSEQ multiplex PCR, the repertoire was profiled, and TCRdb retains in-frame clones only, with some absent. The sample holds approximately 1,500,000 clones, about 96% seen once. Sequenced sample: naive CD4+ T cells sorted from blood. This sample's subset: CD45RA+ positively selected. The receptor source for this set is a man aged 25 to 45 in good health.

The rearrangement links TRBV5-1 to TRBJ2-5; the D is unclear. The V gene lost 3 bases and the J gene lost 4 bases, with 19 bases spanning the gap. The length of the CDR3 is 16 residues. Looked up from germline, CDR1 is SGHRS and CDR2 is YFSETQ. CDR3 amino acids: CASSSAPVGSGETQYF. CDR3 nucleotides: TGCGCCAGCAGCTCCGCCCCAGTTGGGTCCGGAGAGACCCAGTACTTC.

The chain couples TRBV28 to TRBJ2-3, with 9 bases aligning to TRBD1. The trim removed 5 bases at V and 2 bases at J, leaving 8 bases unmatched. The CDR3 totals 16 residues. The germline gives CDR1 MDHEN, CDR2 SYDVKM. The CDR3 nucleotides are TGTGCCAGCAGTAAGGAAGGACAGGGGAACACAGATACGCAGTATTTT. It codes for CASSKEGQGNTDTQYF.

The gene calls are TRBV19 and TRBJ2-7, with TRBD1 matching 7 bases. The V segment lost 6 bases and the J segment 4 bases; nucleotides outside the gene matches: 9. The CDR3 length is 14 residues. Germline loops: CDR1 LNHDA, CDR2 SQIVND (reference sequence). In DNA form, the CDR3 reads TGTGCCAGTAGCTCGGGACAGTCCCATTACGAGCAGTACTTC. The encoded protein is CASSSGQSHYEQYF.

This chain connects TRBV10-3 to TRBJ1-3, with D perhaps TRBD1 (5 bases). Trimming cost V 3 bases and J 6 bases, with 15 bases left between them. This CDR3 has 15 residues. CDR1 is ENHRY, CDR2 SYGVKD, per germline. Here the CDR3 reads CAISDPGTAVNTIYF. DNA for the CDR3: TGTGCCATCAGTGACCCCGGGACTGCTGTAAACACCATATATTTT.

V gene TRBV23-1 combines with J gene TRBJ2-7; perhaps TRBD1 as D (5 bases). TRBV23-1 is marked as an open reading frame, function uncertain. V was cut by 10 bases and J by 5 bases, with 15 bases left in between. The CDR3 loop spans 12 amino acids. The CDR3 region is CATRYRFHEQYF. CDR3 bases: TGCGCCACCCGGTACAGGTTCCACGAGCAGTACTTC.

The chain recombines TRBV2 with TRBJ2-5, with D uncertain. The CDR3 is 14 residues long. Germline assignment: CDR1 SNHLY and CDR2 FYNNEI. The V gene lost 3 bases and the J gene lost 5 bases, with 13 bases spanning the gap. The CDR3 sequence is CASSELLAGETQYF. CDR3 DNA sequence: TGTGCCAGCAGTGAGTTGTTGGCCGGGGAGACCCAGTACTTC.

The chain has TRBV6-6 and TRBJ1-5, with 8 bases aligning to TRBD1. J was trimmed by 9 bases and V by 6 bases; bases with no gene match: 13. This CDR3 contains 15 residues. CDR1 and CDR2 (germline): MNHNY, SVGAGI (reference sequence). CDR3 region: CASSDAGGRGMPQHF. The DNA of the CDR3 is TGTGCCAGCAGCGACGCAGGGGGCAGGGGAATGCCCCAGCATTTT.